The 8 T cell receptor beta chains below were found in one sample sequenced in a study of shared clonotypes between healthy human individuals. Generated by immunoSEQ multiplex PCR, the TCRdb table keeps only in-frame clones and is missing some. The table lists more than 2 million clones, around 95% of them singletons. Sequenced: naive CD4+ T cells sorted from blood. Specified subset: CD45RA+ positively selected. These TCRs come from a man aged 18 to 30 in good health.

This chain links TRBV5-4 with TRBJ2-3; possibly TRBD1 or TRBD2 for D (5 bases each). The CDR3 runs to 13 residues. Trimming cost V 4 bases and J 10 bases, with 16 bases left between them. Germline assignment: CDR1 SGHNT and CDR2 YYREEE (reference sequence). The CDR3 here is CASSASGPSSQYF. DNA of the CDR3: TGTGCCAGCAGCGCCTCGGGACCCTCATCGCAGTATTTT.

This chain connects TRBV6-6 to TRBJ1-5, with 8 bases identical to TRBD1. Germline V gene lookup returns CDR1 MNHNY and CDR2 SVGAGI (reference sequence). The CDR3 is made up of 15 amino acids. V was pared by 6 bases and J by 4 bases, with 8 bases of the junction left unmatched. CDR3 nucleotides: TGTGCCAGCAGGGGCGGACAGGGCCCGAATCAGCCCCAGCATTTT. Encoded protein: CASRGGQGPNQPQHF.

Points on this clone: Other DNA sequences in this sample translate to the same CDR3. This chain uses TRBV19 with TRBJ1-5; possibly TRBD1 for D (6 bases). V was clipped by 6 bases and J by 4 bases, with 16 bases between them. The CDR3 contains 15 residues. The germline V gene has CDR1 LNHDA and CDR2 SQIVND (reference sequence). The CDR3 coding sequence is TGTGCCAGTAGATCCGGTGGGGGCCCTAATCAGCCCCAGCATTTT. Its protein is CASRSGGGPNQPQHF.

CDR3 coding DNA: TGTGCCAGCAGTGAGGCAGGGGGACTCGGCTACAATGAGCAGTTCTTC. The encoded protein is CASSEAGGLGYNEQFF. This chain links TRBV6-1 with TRBJ2-1; possible D gene TRBD1, 7 bases. Germline CDR1 reads MNHNS; CDR2 reads SASEGT. V lost 3 bases and J 3 bases, leaving 15 bases between the germline ends. This CDR3 region has 16 residues.

This clone was observed a single time. The CDR3, as DNA: TGCGCCAGCAGCTTGGCGGTCGCGGGGACAGATACGCAGTATTTT. Its translation: CASSLAVAGTDTQYF. The V gene is TRBV5-1, the J gene TRBJ2-3, with D maybe TRBD2 (6 bases). V lost 0 bases and J lost 3, with 11 bases in between. Germline V gene data show CDR1 as SGHRS and CDR2 as YFSETQ. The CDR3 contains 15 residues.

The rearrangement uses TRBV9 and TRBJ1-6; 9 bases align to TRBD1. This CDR3 contains 14 residues. From germline, CDR1 is SGDLS and CDR2 YYNGEE. Trimming at V came to 2 bases and at J to 9 bases, leaving 3 bases not matched to a gene. The DNA for the CDR3 is TGTGCCAGCAGCGTGACAGGGGGGAGTTCACCCCTCCACTTT. This codes for CASSVTGGSSPLHF. Full variable domain (rest looked up from reference TRBV9 and TRBJ1-6): DSGVTQTPKHLITATGQRVTLRCSPRSGDLSVYWYQQSLDQGLQFLIQYYNGEERAKGNILERFSAQQFPDLHSELNLSSLELGDSALYFCASSVTGGSSPLHFGNGTRLTVT.

The chain employs TRBV10-3 and TRBJ2-2; D is uncertain. Trimming stripped 5 bases from V and 0 bases from J, with 7 bases between. The length of the CDR3 is 14 residues. Germline V gene data show CDR1 as ENHRY and CDR2 as SYGVKD. CDR3 loop: CAISSGPNTGELFF. The CDR3 DNA reads as TGTGCCATCAGTTCGGGTCCGAACACCGGGGAGCTGTTTTTT.

The chain recombines TRBV7-2 with TRBJ2-7; 10 bases align to TRBD2. V trimming: 3 bases; J trimming: 4 bases; junction bases outside the gene matches: 12. The CDR3 extends over 17 amino acids. CDR1 is SGHTA and CDR2 is FQGNSA in the germline V gene. CDR3 bases: TGTGCCAGCAGCTTTGGGGGTCAAGCGGGAGGGTTGTACGAGCAGTACTTC. Translation: CASSFGGQAGGLYEQYF. Filled out from reference TRBV7-2 and TRBJ2-7, the complete variable domain reads GAGVSQSPSNKVTEKGKDVELRCDPISGHTALYWYRQSLGQGLEFLIYFQGNSAPDKSGLPSDRFSAERTGGSVSTLTIQRTQQEDSAVYLCASSFGGQAGGLYEQYFGPGTRLTVT.